The 18 T cell receptor beta chains given below trace back to one sample, sequenced in a study of OX40 agonist ivuxolimab in advanced cancers. Library preparation employed the immunoSEQ multiplex PCR assay. TCRdb re-hosts the immuneACCESS table, in-frame sequences only. Its copies lack some clones; in the studies checked, an unresolved V gene accounts for under half of them, and the cause for the rest is not known. The sample table records about 46,000 clones; 80% of these occur just once. Around 4.2% of the sample is taken by the ten largest. The sample here was CD4+ or CD8+ T cells sorted from blood, taken in a trial of the OX40 agonist ivuxolimab. These receptors all stem from an adult with an advanced solid tumor such as melanoma, head and neck, liver or kidney cancer.

The rearrangement uses TRBV18 and TRBJ2-7; tentatively, D is TRBD1 (6 bases). Between the trimmed V and J ends, which lost 1 base and 3 bases, there was a span of 22 bases. The CDR3 totals 18 residues. Germline values: CDR1 KGHSH, CDR2 LQKENI. Here the CDR3 DNA reads TGTGCCAGCTCACCACGGGCAGAGGGGGTACGAGCCCTCTACGAGCAGTACTTC. Translation: CASSPRAEGVRALYEQYF.

The chain couples TRBV6-1 to TRBJ2-7; 7 bases match TRBD2. CDR1 MNHNS and CDR2 SASEGT come from the germline V gene. V lost 8 bases and J lost 5; bases outside the gene matches: 6. The CDR3 runs 12 residues. The CDR3 sequence is CASRGVSDEQYF. The CDR3 DNA follows: TGTGCCAGCCGGGGGGTTTCCGACGAGCAGTACTTC.

The chain has TRBV7-2 and TRBJ2-7; 9 nucleotides line up with TRBD1. CDR1 and CDR2 (germline): SGHTA, FQGNSA. The length of the CDR3 is 15 residues. J was trimmed by 4 bases and V by 5 bases; bases with no gene match: 9. CDR3 in DNA: TGTGCCAGCAGCATACAACAGGGGGCGTTGTACGAGCAGTACTTC. Translated: CASSIQQGALYEQYF.

The V and J genes are TRBV11-2 and TRBJ2-6; TRBD2 agrees at 8 bases. Per germline, CDR1 SGHAT and CDR2 FQNNGV. Trimming took 3 bases from V and 1 from J; bases not matched to a gene: 8. The CDR3 has 18 amino acids. The CDR3 DNA reads as TGTGCCAGCAGCTTTGTAGCGGGGTCTCAATCTGGGGCCAACGTCCTGACTTTC. It is translated as CASSFVAGSQSGANVLTF. The whole variable domain, filled in from reference TRBV11-2 and TRBJ2-6, reads EAGVAQSPRYKIIEKRQSVAFWCNPISGHATLYWYQQILGQGPKLLIQFQNNGVVDDSQLPKDRFSAERLKGVDSTLKIQPAKLEDSAVYLCASSFVAGSQSGANVLTFGAGSRLTVL.

This clone came up once. The chain combines TRBV15 with TRBJ1-1; D is uncertain. Germline CDR1 and CDR2: LNHNV and YYDKDF (reference sequence). V lost 2 bases, J lost 0 bases, and 7 bases lay in between. This CDR3 spans 14 amino acids. The chain's CDR3 is CATSRQNLNTEAFF. CDR3 DNA sequence: TGTGCCACCAGCAGACAAAACTTGAACACTGAAGCTTTCTTT. Complete variable domain (other parts from reference TRBV15 and TRBJ1-1): DAMVIQNPRYQVTQFGKPVTLSCSQTLNHNVMYWYQQKSSQAPKLLFHYYDKDFNNEADTPDNFQSRRPNTSFCFLDIRSPGLGDTAMYLCATSRQNLNTEAFFGQGTRLTVV.

Details on this clone: Distinct nucleotide sequences in the sample also encode this CDR3. The chain employs TRBV5-4 and TRBJ2-7; 10 bases agree with TRBD1. Germline V gene lookup returns CDR1 SGHNT and CDR2 YYREEE (reference sequence). The CDR3 contains 14 residues. Trimming cost V 1 base and J 4 bases; bases outside gene matches: 2. Here the CDR3 reads CASSLRQGAYEQYF. DNA of the CDR3: TGTGCCAGCAGCTTGAGACAGGGGGCTTACGAGCAGTACTTC.

The V gene is TRBV7-2, the J gene TRBJ2-3; D unclear. Trimming shortened V by 1 base and J by 3 bases, and 8 bases separated the two germline ends. This CDR3 has 14 residues. CDR1 and CDR2 from the germline V gene are SGHTA and FQGNSA. The CDR3 is CASSLVVGTDTQYF. The CDR3 DNA sequence: TGTGCCAGCAGCTTAGTGGTGGGGACAGATACGCAGTATTTT.

The chain links TRBV7-2 to TRBJ1-5; the D gene is possibly TRBD1 (6 bases). Between the trimmed V and J ends, which lost 2 bases and 5 bases, there was a span of 10 bases. Germline V gene lookup returns CDR1 SGHTA and CDR2 FQGNSA. The CDR3 runs to 14 residues. The CDR3 protein is CASSLTGLYQPQHF. Written as DNA, the CDR3 is TGTGCCAGCAGCTTAACAGGGCTGTATCAGCCCCAGCATTTT.

The chain links TRBV6-1 to TRBJ2-2; D might be TRBD2 (5 bases). Trimming removed 8 bases from V and 1 base from J, with 14 bases in between. CDR3 length: 15 amino acids. Germline V lookup: CDR1 MNHNS, CDR2 SASEGT. This chain's CDR3 is CASPVKEGNTGELFF. CDR3 sequence (DNA): TGTGCCAGCCCGGTTAAAGAGGGGAACACCGGGGAGCTGTTTTTT.

The V call is TRBV4-2, the J call TRBJ1-3; D perhaps matches TRBD1 (6 bases). The germline V and J ends were trimmed by 5 bases and 2 bases, with 19 bases remaining between them. The CDR3 runs to 17 residues. The germline V gene has CDR1 LGHNA and CDR2 YNFKEQ. Here the CDR3 reads CASSSRTAKGAGNTIYF. As DNA, the CDR3 is TGTGCCAGCAGCAGTCGAACCGCCAAGGGGGCTGGAAACACCATATATTTT.

V usage is TRBV7-2 and J usage is TRBJ1-1, with a tentative D call TRBD1 (5 bases). Trimming left V 2 bases short and J 4 bases short, with 8 bases between. Per the germline V gene, CDR1 is SGHTA and CDR2 is FQGNSA. The CDR3 consists of 13 residues. Here the CDR3 DNA reads TGTGCCAGCAGCTTAACAGGATCCACTGAAGCTTTCTTT. This sequence encodes CASSLTGSTEAFF.

The chain links TRBV11-2 to TRBJ2-5; no definite D call. Trimming left V 4 bases short and J 5 bases short, with 8 bases between. CDR3 size: 12 residues. CDR1 is SGHAT, CDR2 FQNNGV, per germline. The CDR3 is CASSSIRETQYF. The CDR3 nucleotides are TGTGCCAGCAGCTCCATAAGGGAGACCCAGTACTTC.

The V call is TRBV27, the J call TRBJ2-5, with D possibly TRBD2 on 6 matching bases. Trimming shortened V by 5 bases and J by 5 bases, and 12 bases separated the two germline ends. Looked up from germline, CDR1 is MNHEY and CDR2 is SMNVEV (reference sequence). This CDR3 is built from 13 residues. The CDR3 region has the DNA TGTGCCAGCAGTATCCAGGGAGGTGAGACCCAGTACTTC. Translating it yields CASSIQGGETQYF.

The chain uses TRBV7-6 and TRBJ2-3; 8 bases map to TRBD2. CDR1 and CDR2 from the germline V gene are SGHVS and FNYEAQ. The trim removed 1 base at V and 1 base at J, leaving 7 bases unmatched. The length of the CDR3 is 17 residues. The CDR3, as DNA: TGTGCCAGCAGCTTAGTCGCTACTAGCGGACGCACAGATACGCAGTATTTT. Its translation: CASSLVATSGRTDTQYF.

The genes are TRBV27 and TRBJ2-7, with TRBD1 identical over 10 bases. V lost 6 bases to trimming and J lost 2 bases; unmatched junction nucleotides: 16. The germline gives CDR1 MNHEY, CDR2 SMNVEV (reference sequence). The CDR3 runs to 18 residues. The CDR3 loop reads CASSLSYPGQGIPYEQYF. DNA of the CDR3: TGTGCCAGCAGCCTCAGCTACCCGGGACAGGGGATTCCCTACGAGCAGTACTTC.

This clone was counted a few times. This rearrangement joins TRBV19 to TRBJ2-2; 8 bases line up with TRBD1. The CDR3 runs to 15 residues. Germline lookup yields CDR1 LNHDA and CDR2 SQIVND (reference sequence). The junction had 2 bases not matched to a gene; V was cut back by 5 bases and J by 0 bases. The CDR3 DNA reads TGTGCCAGTAGTCAGGGGGCAGCGAACACCGGGGAGCTGTTTTTT. It is translated as CASSQGAANTGELFF. Complete variable domain (other parts from reference TRBV19 and TRBJ2-2): DGGITQSPKYLFRKEGQNVTLSCEQNLNHDAMYWYRQDPGQGLRLIYYSQIVNDFQKGDIAEGYSVSREKKESFPLTVTSAQKNPTAFYLCASSQGAANTGELFFGEGSRLTVL.

This clone was detected a few times. This chain links TRBV11-2 with TRBJ2-5, with TRBD2 matching over 8 bases. J was trimmed by 3 bases and V by 1 base; bases with no gene match: 4. Germline assignment: CDR1 SGHAT and CDR2 FQNNGV. The CDR3 consists of 15 residues. Written as DNA, the CDR3 is TGTGCCAGCAGCTTAGGGTGGACTAGCAAAGAGACCCAGTACTTC. Translation: CASSLGWTSKETQYF. Complete variable domain (other parts from reference TRBV11-2 and TRBJ2-5): EAGVAQSPRYKIIEKRQSVAFWCNPISGHATLYWYQQILGQGPKLLIQFQNNGVVDDSQLPKDRFSAERLKGVDSTLKIQPAKLEDSAVYLCASSLGWTSKETQYFGPGTRLLVL.

V is TRBV11-2 and J is TRBJ2-7; 13 nucleotides match TRBD2. CDR1 is SGHAT, CDR2 FQNNGV, per germline. CDR3 size: 16 residues. The trim removed 4 bases at V and 4 bases at J, leaving 7 bases unmatched. Written as DNA, the CDR3 is TGTGCCAGCAGCTCGGGACTAGCGGGGATCTTATACGAGCAGTACTTC. Translating it yields CASSSGLAGILYEQYF. Looking up the rest from reference TRBV11-2 and TRBJ2-7 gives the full variable domain: EAGVAQSPRYKIIEKRQSVAFWCNPISGHATLYWYQQILGQGPKLLIQFQNNGVVDDSQLPKDRFSAERLKGVDSTLKIQPAKLEDSAVYLCASSSGLAGILYEQYFGPGTRLTVT.